The rows below give T cell receptor beta chains drawn from one sample of a study of blood T cell repertoires in COVID-19. The assay was immunoSEQ multiplex PCR, and TCRdb's table has in-frame clones only and misses some. The table records more than 150,000 clones, around 80% of them present only once. The sequenced sample consisted of peripheral blood. These TCRs come from a man aged 30 to 39 with active or convalescent COVID-19. The conserved cysteine and the conserved F or W are not part of the CDR3 here. Expanded clones get a size class; other rows say once, few or many, or leave the size out.

j_call: TRBJ1-2
v_call: TRBV5-1
clone_size: .
cdr3_aa: ASSLLDSNYGYT

j_call: TRBJ1-3
v_call: TRBV6-6
clone_size: .
cdr3_aa: ASSFDRSSGNTIY

j_call: TRBJ1-5
v_call: TRBV6-2/TRBV6-3
clone_size: few
cdr3_aa: ASSWDTPGPQH

j_call: TRBJ2-3
v_call: TRBV7-2
clone_size: .
cdr3_aa: ASSLLARLAGGGTDTQY

j_call: TRBJ1-5
v_call: TRBV19
clone_size: .
cdr3_aa: ACREVGNQPQH

j_call: TRBJ1-5
v_call: TRBV28
clone_size: few
cdr3_aa: ATYKDRYQPQH

j_call: TRBJ2-7
v_call: TRBV7-2
clone_size: .
cdr3_aa: ASSFSTSTSAVYEQY

j_call: TRBJ1-1
v_call: TRBV7-6
clone_size: .
cdr3_aa: ASSAGQGRTEAF

j_call: TRBJ2-1
v_call: TRBV10-3
clone_size: .
cdr3_aa: AISSLSEPGTITNEQF

j_call: TRBJ2-5
v_call: TRBV11-1
clone_size: .
cdr3_aa: ASSLAGLEETQY

j_call: TRBJ1-1
v_call: TRBV10-2
clone_size: .
cdr3_aa: ASSDAEDRAFISEAF

j_call: TRBJ1-2
v_call: TRBV7-2
clone_size: .
cdr3_aa: ASSPGQANYGYT

j_call: TRBJ2-5
v_call: TRBV11-3
clone_size: .
cdr3_aa: ASSNRGGEMETQY

j_call: TRBJ2-3
v_call: TRBV29-1
clone_size: .
cdr3_aa: SVAGGGVVDTQY

j_call: TRBJ1-6
v_call: TRBV6-5
clone_size: .
cdr3_aa: ASRGTGGNSPLH

j_call: TRBJ1-4
v_call: TRBV2
clone_size: .
cdr3_aa: ANQLEAEKLF

j_call: TRBJ2-7
v_call: TRBV7-8
clone_size: .
cdr3_aa: ASSLSSRTYEQY

j_call: TRBJ1-5
v_call: TRBV27
clone_size: .
cdr3_aa: ASQGQLNQPQH

j_call: TRBJ2-2
v_call: TRBV9
clone_size: .
cdr3_aa: ASSVGTGGPRGELF

j_call: TRBJ2-5
v_call: TRBV3-1/TRBV3-2
clone_size: .
cdr3_aa: ASSPRGQGQETQY